The 16 T cell receptor beta chains listed next were all sequenced from one sample in a study of human CD4 T cells and Enterobacteriaceae. Clones were read by immunoSEQ multiplex PCR, and TCRdb kept only the in-frame ones, dropping some. The table records around 26,000 clones, approximately 81% of them present only once. Sorting took every CD4+ cell except CD45RA+CCR7+CD95- naive cells, reaching over 95% purity. Sequencing was done on a sample of memory CD4+ T cells from blood. These receptors came from a human donor in good health.

The chain links TRBV28 to TRBJ2-1; D ambiguous. The CDR3 is made up of 14 amino acids. Trimming pared 7 bases from V and 7 bases from J, leaving 17 bases between. Germline values: CDR1 MDHEN, CDR2 SYDVKM. DNA for the CDR3: TGTGCCAGCACCCCCGTGGGCAAGGAGAATGAGCAGTTCTTC. Encoded protein: CASTPVGKENEQFF.

The rearrangement uses TRBV19 and TRBJ2-1; 7 bases are shared with TRBD2. This CDR3 region has 16 residues. Germline CDR1 and CDR2: LNHDA and SQIVND (reference sequence). Germline trimming cut 5 bases from V and 4 bases from J; bases unmatched to any gene: 11. As DNA, the CDR3 is TGTGCCAGTAGTCCCCAAGGGGCGGGAGTGTACAATGAGCAGTTCTTC. This gives the protein CASSPQGAGVYNEQFF. The variable domain in full, completed from reference TRBV19 and TRBJ2-1, reads DGGITQSPKYLFRKEGQNVTLSCEQNLNHDAMYWYRQDPGQGLRLIYYSQIVNDFQKGDIAEGYSVSREKKESFPLTVTSAQKNPTAFYLCASSPQGAGVYNEQFFGPGTRLTVL.

This clone was detected only a few times. This sequence joins TRBV29-1 and TRBJ2-5; TRBD2 might be the D (5 bases). Germline CDR1 and CDR2: SQVTM and ANQGSEA. V lost 4 bases to trimming and J lost 6 bases, with 12 bases between them. The CDR3 consists of 12 residues. CDR3 nucleotides: TGCAGCGTTGCTATGACGGGAAAGACCCAGTACTTC. It is translated as CSVAMTGKTQYF.

This clone is classed as medium-sized. The chain combines TRBV30 with TRBJ1-1, with D hard to call. The CDR3 length is 12 residues. The germline gives CDR1 GTSNPN, CDR2 SVGIG (reference sequence). With 4 bases removed from V and 10 bases from J, the gap between germline ends came to 16 bases. The CDR3 loop reads CAWTTPRLAAFF. The CDR3 coding sequence is TGTGCCTGGACTACACCCAGGCTTGCAGCTTTCTTT.

The rearrangement uses TRBV19 and TRBJ1-4; tentative D call: TRBD1 (5 bases). V lost 7 bases and J 4 bases, leaving 13 bases between the germline ends. Germline V gene sequence: CDR1 LNHDA, CDR2 SQIVND (reference sequence). CDR3 size: 14 residues. This CDR3 reads CASTPGLINEKLFF. DNA for the CDR3: TGTGCCAGTACCCCGGGACTGATTAATGAAAAACTGTTTTTT.

In its sample, this clone was seen a few times. This CDR3 is CASSVGEAGANVLTF. Written as DNA, the CDR3 is TGTGCCAGCAGCGTAGGGGAGGCTGGGGCCAACGTCCTGACTTTC. The chain uses TRBV9 and TRBJ2-6, with a possible D match to TRBD2 (6 bases). V was trimmed by 0 bases and J by 2 bases, leaving 6 bases between them. This CDR3 is built from 15 residues. From germline, CDR1 is SGDLS and CDR2 YYNGEE.

The chain links TRBV27 to TRBJ2-5; D possibly corresponds to TRBD2 (6 bases). Germline loops: CDR1 MNHEY, CDR2 SMNVEV (reference sequence). Deletions cut 6 bases from V and 4 bases from J, with 18 bases between. The CDR3 spans 15 residues. CDR3 sequence: CASSGGPGRGETQYF. The CDR3 coding sequence is TGTGCCAGCAGCGGTGGACCAGGGCGGGGAGAGACCCAGTACTTC.

This chain joins TRBV15 and TRBJ1-1; D gene unclear. Germline CDR1 LNHNV, CDR2 YYDKDF (reference sequence). V lost 0 bases, J lost 1 base, and 12 bases lay in between. This CDR3 contains 16 residues. CDR3 amino acids: CATSREYVRANTEAFF. The CDR3 DNA is TGTGCCACCAGCAGAGAATACGTACGAGCGAACACTGAAGCTTTCTTT.

This clone has only a few counts. This chain uses TRBV5-1 with TRBJ1-3; 12 bases line up with TRBD1. The CDR3 is 14 residues long. The J segment lost 8 bases and the V segment lost 7 bases, leaving 7 bases of the junction unmatched. Germline CDR1 SGHRS, CDR2 YFSETQ. CDR3 nucleotides: TGCGCCAGCCGTCCGGGACAGGGGGCAGACACCATATATTTT. Amino acids: CASRPGQGADTIYF.

The J gene is TRBJ2-1, the V gene TRBV6-6; TRBD2 matches at 7 bases. The trim removed 4 bases at V and 7 bases at J, leaving 13 bases unmatched. This CDR3 spans 16 amino acids. Germline lookup yields CDR1 MNHNY and CDR2 SVGAGI (reference sequence). CDR3 bases: TGTGCCAGCAGTTCAGGACTAGGGCCTCTACAAAATGAGCAGTTCTTC. Its protein is CASSSGLGPLQNEQFF.

This chain uses TRBV10-1 with TRBJ1-1, with TRBD1 matching 8 bases. Losses at the gene ends were 2 bases for V and 4 bases for J; bases not matched to a gene: 6. The CDR3 spans 15 residues. Germline CDR1 reads WNHNN; CDR2 reads SYGVQD (reference sequence). The CDR3 region has the DNA TGCGCCAGCAGTGAGCGACAGGGGTTAGGCACTGAAGCTTTCTTT. It yields the protein CASSERQGLGTEAFF.

This clone appeared a single time. The V gene is TRBV6-5, the J gene TRBJ1-3, with 10 bases lining up with TRBD1. This CDR3 has 15 amino acids. J gave up 3 bases and V 7 bases, and 6 bases lay outside the gene matches. CDR1 MNHEY and CDR2 SVGAGI come from the germline V gene. CDR3 in DNA: TGTGCCAGCAAACCCGACAGGGGGCTTGGAAACACCATATATTTT. Residues: CASKPDRGLGNTIYF.

The rearrangement uses TRBV5-1 and TRBJ2-7; D unclear. V lost 0 bases to trimming and J lost 3 bases, with 7 bases between them. CDR3 length: 13 amino acids. Germline V gene lookup returns CDR1 SGHRS and CDR2 YFSETQ. CDR3 sequence (DNA): TGCGCCAGCAGCTTGGTCAGATTCTACGAGCAGTACTTC. Protein product: CASSLVRFYEQYF.

With respect to this clone: One junction end does not reproduce the germline sequence, and a read error may be involved. The V call is TRBV7-9, the J call TRBJ2-6, with 11 bases matching TRBD2. Germline loops: CDR1 SEHNR, CDR2 FQNEAQ (reference sequence). The CDR3 is made up of 17 amino acids. The CDR3 DNA follows: TGTGCCAGCAGCCTAGCGGGGGGTCGGCTCGGGGCCAACGTCCTGACTTTC. Translation gives CASSLAGGRLGANVLTF.

J is TRBJ2-7 and V is TRBV6-1, with unresolved D. Trimming pared 9 bases from V and 12 bases from J, leaving 15 bases between. Per germline, CDR1 MNHNS and CDR2 SASEGT. CDR3 length: 10 amino acids. The CDR3: CARRLTMGYF. The CDR3, as DNA: TGTGCCAGGAGGTTAACGATGGGGTACTTC.

The V gene is TRBV18, the J gene TRBJ2-3; D unclear. Trimming removed 0 bases from V and 4 bases from J, with 11 bases in between. The CDR3 totals 15 residues. The germline CDR1 and CDR2 sequences are KGHSH and LQKENI. In DNA form, the CDR3 reads TGTGCCAGCTCACCACCAATTTCCGGCGCAGATACGCAGTATTTT. Encoded protein: CASSPPISGADTQYF.